The 21 T cell receptor beta chains below come from one sample, sequenced in a study of T-cell reconstitution after alpha-beta-depleted transplantation in children (dated by TCRdb to the mid-2010s). The library was generated by PCR. Sequencing relied on an Illumina HiSeq 2500. Molecular barcoding was employed in the preparation of TCR libraries, with unique molecular identifiers being used to normalize TCRbeta repertoire quantification. Clones were called with MiXCR by TCRdb after fastp trimmed the public reads at Q25, and only in-frame beta chains were retained. Entries are consolidated by CDR3 protein sequence, retaining the most common genes and DNA. Present in this sample are around 94,000 distinct CDR3 sequences, less than 6% of which were seen just once. The top ten constitute 6% to 7% of the sample. The time point label, as the study defines it: day 60 (about 2 months) after transplantation. The treatment or condition label, as the study defines it: allogeneic hematopoietic cell transplantation with graft depleted of TCRalphabeta T cells and CD19 B cells.

The sequences come from PBMCs, mostly from graft donor cells, collected 60 days after TCRalphabeta/CD19-depleted stem cell transplant. The origin of the receptors is a female patient between 2 and 15 years old who had a stem cell transplant for Fanconi anemia, so the T cells may come from the graft donor.

J is TRBJ2-5 and V is TRBV5-1, with 14 bases aligning to TRBD2. V dropped 4 bases and J dropped 1; count of bases not matched to a gene: 6. Per the germline V gene, CDR1 is SGHRS and CDR2 is YFSETQ. There are 17 residues in the CDR3. CDR3 in amino acids: CASSPGLAGDLQETQYF. The DNA of the CDR3 is TGCGCCAGCAGCCCGGGACTAGCGGGAGACCTCCAAGAGACCCAGTACTTC.

This clonotype appeared many times. The chain employs TRBV28 and TRBJ2-5; 9 nucleotides match TRBD1. After removal of 6 bases from V and 2 bases from J, the junction contained 13 bases not matched to a gene. The CDR3 consists of 17 residues. Germline CDR1 MDHEN, CDR2 SYDVKM. This CDR3 is CASSWPQDRGKQETQYF. CDR3 nucleotides: TGTGCCAGCAGCTGGCCCCAAGACAGGGGGAAACAAGAGACCCAGTACTTC.

This clonotype appeared a few times. The V call is TRBV28, the J call TRBJ2-5, with unresolved D. CDR1 and CDR2 from the germline V gene are MDHEN and SYDVKM. The CDR3 has 15 amino acids. Trimming pared 7 bases from V and 0 bases from J, leaving 15 bases between. The CDR3 loop reads CASTLFPDHQETQYF. For the CDR3, the DNA is TGTGCCAGCACCCTTTTCCCAGACCACCAAGAGACCCAGTACTTC.

This chain uses TRBV28 with TRBJ2-7; D is ambiguous. Germline CDR1 reads MDHEN; CDR2 reads SYDVKM. Trimming took 6 bases from V and 0 from J, leaving 9 bases between them. The CDR3 has 13 residues. The CDR3 DNA sequence: TGTGCCAGCAGCCGCCCCCGCTCCTACGAGCAGTACTTC. Its translation: CASSRPRSYEQYF.

This chain connects TRBV28 to TRBJ2-1, with TRBD2 matching over 9 bases. CDR3 length: 20 amino acids. V was pared by 3 bases and J by 0 bases, with 15 bases of the junction left unmatched. Per the germline V gene, CDR1 is MDHEN and CDR2 is SYDVKM. The DNA for the CDR3 is TGTGCCAGCAGTTTGGGTCTAGCGGGGCACGGATTTAGCTCCTACAATGAGCAGTTCTTC. The encoded protein is CASSLGLAGHGFSSYNEQFF. The full variable domain, rest sourced from reference TRBV28 and TRBJ2-1, is DVKVTQSSRYLVKRTGEKVFLECVQDMDHENMFWYRQDPGLGLRLIYFSYDVKMKEKGDIPEGYSVSREKKERFSLILESASTNQTSMYLCASSLGLAGHGFSSYNEQFFGPGTRLTVL.

This clonotype was picked up many times. The chain couples TRBV7-3 to TRBJ2-7; D remains ambiguous. The CDR3 sequence is 15 residues long. V was clipped by 2 bases and J by 4 bases, with 15 bases between them. Germline V gene sequence: CDR1 SGHTA, CDR2 FQGTGA. CDR3 bases: TGTGCCAGCAGCTTACATGCTACCCAGCCTTACGAGCAGTACTTC. It specifies CASSLHATQPYEQYF. Full variable domain (remainder filled in from reference TRBV7-3 and TRBJ2-7): GAGVSQTPSNKVTEKGKYVELRCDPISGHTALYWYRQSLGQGPEFLIYFQGTGAADDSGLPNDRFFAVRPEGSVSTLKIQRTERGDSAVYLCASSLHATQPYEQYFGPGTRLTVT.

V gene TRBV7-9 combines with J gene TRBJ2-7; TRBD1 might be the D (5 bases). V lost 5 bases to trimming and J lost 2 bases, with 19 bases between them. The CDR3 runs to 16 residues. Germline lookup yields CDR1 SEHNR and CDR2 FQNEAQ (reference sequence). Here the CDR3 reads CASSPGRGQGPYEQYF. As DNA, the CDR3 is TGTGCCAGCAGCCCCGGTAGGGGTCAGGGCCCCTACGAGCAGTACTTC.

The V call is TRBV7-2, the J call TRBJ2-3; D uncertain. Trimming stripped 5 bases from V and 3 bases from J, with 9 bases between. Germline V CDR1 and CDR2: SGHTA, FQGNSA. CDR3 length: 13 amino acids. The DNA for the CDR3 is TGTGCCAGCAGCCCGGACCGAACAGATACGCAGTATTTT. It specifies CASSPDRTDTQYF. Full variable domain (rest looked up from reference TRBV7-2 and TRBJ2-3): GAGVSQSPSNKVTEKGKDVELRCDPISGHTALYWYRQSLGQGLEFLIYFQGNSAPDKSGLPSDRFSAERTGGSVSTLTIQRTQQEDSAVYLCASSPDRTDTQYFGPGTRLTVL.

V gene TRBV12-3 or TRBV12-4 combines with J gene TRBJ2-3, with D hard to call. The CDR3 is 14 residues long. Trimming removed 7 bases at V and 0 bases at J, with 11 bases between. The DNA of the CDR3 is TGTGCCAGCACGGCAGCTACTAGCACAGATACGCAGTATTTT. It codes for CASTAATSTDTQYF.

This chain links TRBV7-9 with TRBJ2-3, with TRBD2 matching 9 bases. The CDR3 is 16 residues long. Germline values: CDR1 SEHNR, CDR2 FQNEAQ (reference sequence). J lost 2 bases, V lost 5 bases, and 8 bases had no gene match. The CDR3 is CASSLDGGRATDTQYF. DNA for the CDR3: TGTGCCAGCAGCCTGGACGGCGGGAGGGCCACAGATACGCAGTATTTT.

This clonotype was counted ten times or more. CDR3 protein: CASSLGLAETQYF. DNA for the CDR3: TGTGCCAGCAGCTTGGGGTTGGCAGAGACCCAGTACTTC. This chain links TRBV5-5 with TRBJ2-5; D is ambiguous. The germline CDR1 and CDR2 sequences are SGHKS and YYEKEE (reference sequence). The CDR3 is 13 amino acids. V was shortened by 0 bases and J by 4 bases, with 7 bases between the two germline ends.

In this sample, this clonotype turned up a few times. In nucleotides, the CDR3 is TGTGCCAGCAGCACCTCTCGGGACTGGATAAAAGAGACCCAGTACTTC. Amino acid sequence: CASSTSRDWIKETQYF. This chain connects TRBV7-8 to TRBJ2-5, with D possibly matching TRBD2 (6 bases). This CDR3 region has 16 residues. Germline loops: CDR1 SGHVS, CDR2 FQNEAQ. The V gene lost 5 bases and the J gene lost 3 bases, with 19 bases spanning the gap.

This clonotype was detected ten times or more. This chain connects TRBV6-2 or TRBV6-3 to TRBJ2-7; tentative D call: TRBD2 (7 bases). Germline CDR1 is MNHEY and CDR2 is SVGEGT. The V end lost 6 bases, the J end lost 0 bases, and 15 bases lay between the germline ends. The CDR3 length is 15 residues. The CDR3 DNA is TGTGCCAGCAGGACGGGGGGCGCATCCTCCTACGAGCAGTACTTC. Encoded protein: CASRTGGASSYEQYF.

This clonotype came up many times. The rearrangement links TRBV20-1 to TRBJ2-1; no reliable D call. The ends were cut back, 0 bases at V and 3 bases at J, with 9 bases in the middle. The V gene's germline CDR1 is DFQATT and CDR2 SNEGSKA (reference sequence). The CDR3 has 14 residues. The CDR3 sequence: CSARERKHYNEQFF. The CDR3 DNA is TGCAGTGCTAGAGAGCGGAAGCACTACAATGAGCAGTTCTTC.

This clonotype was seen at least ten times. The V and J genes are TRBV28 and TRBJ2-3; weak D call: TRBD2 (8 bases). Per germline, CDR1 MDHEN and CDR2 SYDVKM. The CDR3 covers 15 residues. V dropped 5 bases and J dropped 7 bases, with 19 bases sitting between them. The DNA of the CDR3 is TGTGCCAGCAGTCGACAGGGCGGGAGGCGCAATACGCAGTATTTT. The encoded protein is CASSRQGGRRNTQYF.

In this sample, this clonotype turned up a few times. CDR3 coding DNA: TGTGCCAGCAGTTACCCCACCCTGCTTCGAGGCACCGGGGAGCTGTTTTTT. Encoded protein: CASSYPTLLRGTGELFF. This rearrangement joins TRBV6-5 to TRBJ2-2; no definite D call. Germline CDR1 is MNHEY and CDR2 is SVGAGI. Between the trimmed V and J ends, which lost 2 bases and 4 bases, there was a span of 17 bases. This CDR3 contains 17 residues.

In its sample, this clonotype was seen many times. The V and J genes are TRBV6-5 and TRBJ2-3; 7 positions agree with TRBD1. Germline CDR1 reads MNHEY; CDR2 reads SVGAGI. V dropped 2 bases and J dropped 1; count of bases not matched to a gene: 3. CDR3 size: 15 residues. This CDR3 is CASSYPGTGTDTQYF. In DNA form, the CDR3 reads TGTGCCAGCAGTTACCCCGGGACAGGCACAGATACGCAGTATTTT.

This clonotype was observed at least ten times. V gene TRBV28 combines with J gene TRBJ2-7; D tentatively reads TRBD1 or TRBD2 (5 bases each). The CDR3 covers 15 residues. Between the trimmed V and J ends, which lost 3 bases and 0 bases, there was a span of 12 bases. CDR1 and CDR2 (germline): MDHEN, SYDVKM. The CDR3, as DNA: TGTGCCAGCAGTTTGGCAGGGACGCGCTCCTACGAGCAGTACTTC. It yields the protein CASSLAGTRSYEQYF.

This clonotype was seen repeatedly, ten times or more. The rearrangement links TRBV6-5 to TRBJ2-2, with TRBD2 identical over 12 bases. The CDR3 is made up of 16 amino acids. Looked up from germline, CDR1 is MNHEY and CDR2 is SVGAGI. V lost 6 bases to trimming and J lost 4 bases; unmatched junction nucleotides: 6. In nucleotides, the CDR3 is TGTGCCAGCAGCTTACTAGCGGGGGGCCCCACCGGGGAGCTGTTTTTT. Its protein is CASSLLAGGPTGELFF.

This clonotype appeared a few times. The chain links TRBV4-1 to TRBJ2-4, with TRBD2 as a possible D gene (6 bases). From germline, CDR1 is MGHRA and CDR2 YSYEKL. Trimming stripped 2 bases from V and 0 bases from J, with 17 bases between. This CDR3 comprises 18 residues. The DNA of the CDR3 is TGCGCCAGCAGCCAACCCGCAGGGTCGGGAGAAGCCAAAAACATTCAGTACTTC. This encodes CASSQPAGSGEAKNIQYF.

This clonotype was recorded many times. The chain is built from TRBV20-1 and TRBJ2-2; D call uncertain. Trimming pared 3 bases from V and 2 bases from J, leaving 4 bases between. This CDR3 region has 12 residues. The germline CDR1 and CDR2 sequences are DFQATT and SNEGSKA (reference sequence). The CDR3 DNA is TGCAGTGCTAGGGACAACACCGGGGAGCTGTTTTTT. Its translation: CSARDNTGELFF.